This TCR beta chain was found in a study of molecular identifiers for immune sequencing clone quantification. TCRdb redid the calling of the PCR reads with MiXCR, one entry per CDR3 protein. This sample yields 550,000 to 750,000 distinct CDR3 sequences, of which approximately 20% are seen a single time; around 0.86% belongs to the top ten. Germline loops: CDR1 MDHEN, CDR2 SYDVKM. This CDR3 has 12 amino acids. Trimming left V 10 bases short and J 4 bases short, with 13 bases between. For naive CD8 T cells, sorting used the CD8+CD4-CCR7+CD45RA+ phenotype. General study results and limits: Should identical TCR molecules share a barcode, the sizes of highly expanded clones could be underestimated.

A word on this clonotype: The antigen is undetermined. A much larger clonotype is one base distant, so this may be a read error.

This TCR derives from a human donor in good health. Some libraries in this study had Jurkat cell RNA spiked in. The chain uses TRBV28 and TRBJ1-2; perhaps TRBD1 as D (6 bases). The sequencing sample was made of naive CD8+ T cells from blood, with Jurkat cell RNA spiked in. Described subset: FACS-sorted CD8+CD4-CCR7+CD45RA+ naive T cells. This CDR3 reads CAIKDSAYGYTF. The CDR3 nucleotides read TGTGCCATCAAGGACAGTGCCTATGGCTACACCTTC.